This T cell receptor (beta chain) came from a study of Ad26.COV2.S vaccination and SARS-CoV-2 variants. About the study: A COV1001 Ad26.COV2.S trial-arm participant provided the sample.

The germline CDR1 and CDR2 sequences are SGHDT and YYEEEE. V was clipped by 3 bases and J by 2 bases, with 15 bases between them. The CDR3 has 17 amino acids. Specified treatment: around 19 received Ad26.COV2.S at low or high dose, single or two shots; several received placebo; per-sample allocation not given. Samples analyzed were those drawn on day 63 after the first vaccine or placebo injection. Ad26 vector vaccine expressed Wuhan-strain SARS-CoV-2 spike. Assay used: immunoSEQ multiplex PCR; TCRdb lists only in-frame clones, some missing. In the table there are roughly 380,000 clones, approximately 88% of which are singletons.

The source of this sequence is a person aged 18-60 years who received the Ad26.COV2.S COVID-19 vaccine or a placebo. The chain links TRBV5-6 to TRBJ1-6, with D unresolved. The source material was peripheral blood, sampled in a trial of Ad26.COV2.S vaccine versus placebo. The CDR3 sequence: CASSSQTLGPYNSPLHF. Here the CDR3 DNA reads TGTGCCAGCAGCTCCCAGACCCTGGGCCCCTATAATTCACCCCTCCACTTT.